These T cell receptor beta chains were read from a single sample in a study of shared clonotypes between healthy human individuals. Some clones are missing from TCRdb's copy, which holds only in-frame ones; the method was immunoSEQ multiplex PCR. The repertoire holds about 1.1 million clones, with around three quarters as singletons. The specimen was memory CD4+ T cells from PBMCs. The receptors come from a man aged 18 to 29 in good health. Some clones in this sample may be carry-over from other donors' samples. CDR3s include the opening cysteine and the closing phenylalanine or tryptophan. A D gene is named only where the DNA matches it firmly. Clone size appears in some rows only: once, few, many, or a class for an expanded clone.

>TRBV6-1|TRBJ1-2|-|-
TGTGCCAGCAGTGAAGGTCTGAGTGGTGGCTACACCTTC
CASSEGLSGGYTF
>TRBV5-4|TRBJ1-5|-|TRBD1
TGTGCCAGCAGCCAAGATGGGACAGGGGGGGGGAATCAGCCCCAGCATTTT
CASSQDGTGGGNQPQHF
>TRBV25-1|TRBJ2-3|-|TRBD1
TGTGCCAGCAGTTGGGACAGGCGGGGAGATACGCAGTATTTT
CASSWDRRGDTQYF
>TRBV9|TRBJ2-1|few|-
TGTTTTCCCCGTTCAAGGCGGGCCTACAATGAGCAGTTCTTC
CFPRSRRAYNEQFF
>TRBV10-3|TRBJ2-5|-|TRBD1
TGTGCCATCAGCGAGGGACAGGGGGATTTGGAGACCCAGTACTTC
CAISEGQGDLETQYF
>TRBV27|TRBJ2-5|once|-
TGTGCCAGCAGTTATCCCCAAGAGACCCAGTACTTC
CASSYPQETQYF
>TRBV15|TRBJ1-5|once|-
TGTGCCACCAGCAGGCCCGACAGGATTCAGCCCCAGCATTTT
CATSRPDRIQPQHF
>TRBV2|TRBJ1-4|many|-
TGTGCCAGCAGTGAATCGTGGACTAATGAAAAACTGTTTTTT
CASSESWTNEKLFF
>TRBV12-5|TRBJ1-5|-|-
TGTGCTAGTGGTCCGGGGTGGAGGAGCAATCAGCCCCAGCATTTT
CASGPGWRSNQPQHF
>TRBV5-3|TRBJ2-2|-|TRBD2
TGTGCCAGAAGCCAACCCGCTGATAGCGGGGATGACACCGGGGAGCTGTTTTTT
CARSQPADSGDDTGELFF
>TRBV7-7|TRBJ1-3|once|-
TGTGCCAGCAGCTTAGAATTGGCGAGCGGCACCATATATTTT
CASSLELASGTIYF
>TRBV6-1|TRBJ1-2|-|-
TGTGCCAGCACCTTCGTTTTGGACTCCCGAGGCTACACCTTC
CASTFVLDSRGYTF
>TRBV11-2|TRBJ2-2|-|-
TGTGCCAGCAGCTTATCAACCACCGGGGAGCTGTTTTTT
CASSLSTTGELFF
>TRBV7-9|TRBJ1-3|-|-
TGTGCCAGCAGCTTAGCGGAAGCTGGAAACACCATATATTTT
CASSLAEAGNTIYF
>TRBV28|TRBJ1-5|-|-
TGTGCCAGCAGCCTTGGAGGGCGACGCAATCAGCCCCAGCATTTT
CASSLGGRRNQPQHF
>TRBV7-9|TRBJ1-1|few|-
TGTGCCAGCAGCTTAGTAGCCAGAGTAGGAATTGGGGGTTTCTTT
CASSLVARVGIGGFF
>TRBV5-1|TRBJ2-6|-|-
TGCGCCAGCAGCCAAGGGGCTCCTGGGGCCAACGTCCTGACTTTC
CASSQGAPGANVLTF
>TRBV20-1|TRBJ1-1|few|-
TGCAGTGGCGACACGAACACTGAAGCTTTCTTT
CSGDTNTEAFF
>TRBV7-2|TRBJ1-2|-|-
TGTGCCAGCAGCCCCGGACCGGGGTATGGCTACACCTTC
CASSPGPGYGYTF
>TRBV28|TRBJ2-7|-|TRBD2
TGTGCCAGCAGTCCAAGGGGAGGGAGTTGGTCCTACGAGCAGTACTTC
CASSPRGGSWSYEQYF
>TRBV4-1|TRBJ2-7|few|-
TGCGCCAGCAGCCAAGTAATAGGACAGAAGCAGTACTTC
CASSQVIGQKQYF
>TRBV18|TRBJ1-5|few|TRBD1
TGTGCCAGCTCACCATTGACAGGGAGAGATCAGCCCCAGCATTTT
CASSPLTGRDQPQHF
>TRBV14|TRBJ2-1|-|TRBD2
TGTGCCAGCAGCCAGTTACCGGGACTAGCGGGGAACAATGAGCAGTTCTTC
CASSQLPGLAGNNEQFF
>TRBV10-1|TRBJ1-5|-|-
TGCGCCAGCAGTGAGTCGGGCAGGGCGCGGAGATATAGCAATCAGCCCCAGCATTTT
CASSESGRARRYSNQPQHF
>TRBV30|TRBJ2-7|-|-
TGTGCCTGGAGTGTACGTCGTTACGACGAATGGACTCCCTACGAGCAGTACTTC
CAWSVRRYDEWTPYEQYF
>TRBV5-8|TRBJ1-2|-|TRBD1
TGTGCCAGCAGCTTGGGAGGACAGGGGAACTATGGCTACACCTTC
CASSLGGQGNYGYTF
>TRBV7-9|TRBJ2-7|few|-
TGTGCCAGCTCCCCCCGGGGGGCCTCCTACGAGCAGTACTTC
CASSPRGASYEQYF
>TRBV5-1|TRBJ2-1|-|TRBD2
TGCGCCAGCAGGCGGGAGTTCGATGAGCAGTTCTTC
CASRREFDEQFF
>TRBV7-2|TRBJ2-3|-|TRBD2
TGTGCCAGCAGCTCGCTAGCGGGGACAGATACGCAGTATTTT
CASSSLAGTDTQYF